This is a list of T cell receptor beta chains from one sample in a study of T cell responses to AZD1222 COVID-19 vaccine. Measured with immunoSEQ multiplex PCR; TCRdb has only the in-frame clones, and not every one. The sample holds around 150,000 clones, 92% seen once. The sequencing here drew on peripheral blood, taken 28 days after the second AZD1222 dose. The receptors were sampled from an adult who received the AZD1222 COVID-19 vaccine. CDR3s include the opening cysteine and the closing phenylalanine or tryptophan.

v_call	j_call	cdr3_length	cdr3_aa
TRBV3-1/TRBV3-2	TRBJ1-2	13	CASSPTGLYGYTF
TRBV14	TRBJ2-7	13	CASSMGQSLQQYF
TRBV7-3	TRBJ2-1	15	CASSFSSGTYNEQFF
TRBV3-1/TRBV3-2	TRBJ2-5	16	CASSQDGLARRGTQYF
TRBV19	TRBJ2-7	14	CASSPRDREYEQYF
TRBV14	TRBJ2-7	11	CASSHTYEQYF
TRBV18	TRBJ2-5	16	CASSPVRGTAEETQYF
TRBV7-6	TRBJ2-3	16	CASSISGRRGTDTQYF
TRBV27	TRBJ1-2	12	CASSLQGYGYTF
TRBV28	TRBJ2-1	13	CASTITGLYEQFF
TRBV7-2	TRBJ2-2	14	CASTVTAGSGELFF
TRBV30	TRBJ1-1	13	CAWGGQMNTEAFF
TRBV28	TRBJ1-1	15	CASSPSQGFGTEAFF
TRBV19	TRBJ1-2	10	CASSGYGYTF
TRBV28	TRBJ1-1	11	CASSATGKAFF
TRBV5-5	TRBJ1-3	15	CASSLAVATGNTIYF
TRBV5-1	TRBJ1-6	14	CASGPGGGNSPLHF
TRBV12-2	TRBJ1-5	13	CASRLAFRQPQHF
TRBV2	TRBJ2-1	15	CASSEGGYSYNEQFF
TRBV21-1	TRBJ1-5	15	CASSALYQGNQPQHF
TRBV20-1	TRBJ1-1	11	CSPPGDAEAFF
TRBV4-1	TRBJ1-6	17	CASSQDFEGTGASPLHF
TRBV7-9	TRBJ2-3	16	CASSPWLAGEPDTQYF
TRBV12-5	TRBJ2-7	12	CASGEGLYEQYF
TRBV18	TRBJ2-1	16	CASSHAAGGPYNEQFF
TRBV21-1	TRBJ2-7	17	CASIAGVSLPPLSEQYF